This T cell receptor (beta chain) was sequenced during a study of T-cell reconstitution after alpha-beta-depleted transplantation in children. TCRbeta library construction was performed incorporating unique molecular identifiers. TCRdb itself ran the PCR reads through MiXCR, one entry per CDR3 protein. The sample contains around 490,000 distinct CDR3 sequences, over 10% of which appear only once. This clonotype was observed a few times. The antigen is not known. The V gene end was trimmed by 6 bases and the J gene end by 6 bases; junction bases not matched to a gene: 11. The CDR3 covers 16 residues. Germline CDR1 is ENHRY and CDR2 is SYGVKD. Findings of the study overall: T-cell numbers and diversity, one year after transplant, stemmed largely from T cells that were newly produced. Two months or so post-transplant, alpha-beta T cells reportedly derived from several hundred expanded graft clones.

The input for sequencing was PBMCs, mostly from graft donor cells, taken 180 days after TCRalphabeta/CD19-depleted stem cell transplant. This receptor was identified in a female patient aged 2-10 years who had a stem cell transplant for aplastic anemia, so the T cells may come from the graft donor. The chain has TRBV10-3 and TRBJ2-7, with 13 bases lining up with TRBD2. The chain's CDR3 is CAIRGTSGNSLPEQYF. Here the CDR3 DNA reads TGTGCCATCAGGGGGACTAGCGGGAATTCACTTCCCGAGCAGTACTTC.